The 15 T cell receptor beta chains below all came from one sample that was sequenced in a study of CD8 T cells in Susac syndrome. With random hexamers, reverse transcription was performed on about 0.45 to 1 ug of RNA. TCRdb processed the immunoSEQ multiplex PCR reads anew with MiXCR; each CDR3 protein has one entry. The sample consists of about 120,000 distinct CDR3 sequences, 94% of them appearing once. The sample consisted of CD4+ T cells from PBMCs. The receptor source for this set is a human donor in good health.

This sequence joins TRBV5-1 and TRBJ2-7; D is uncertain. Germline V lookup: CDR1 SGHRS, CDR2 YFSETQ. The V gene lost 5 bases and the J gene lost 0 bases, with 9 bases spanning the gap. This CDR3 has 13 amino acids. The CDR3 bases are TGCGCCAGCAGGCTGATAGGCTCCTACGAGCAGTACTTC. Protein: CASRLIGSYEQYF.

The chain uses TRBV19 and TRBJ1-1, with D uncertain. Germline V CDR1 and CDR2: LNHDA, SQIVND (reference sequence). V lost 6 bases, J lost 7 bases, and 9 bases lay in between. The CDR3 extends over 11 amino acids. CDR3 sequence: CASRGWGEAFF. DNA of the CDR3: TGTGCCAGTAGAGGATGGGGTGAAGCTTTCTTT.

This clonotype was counted between two and nine times. V gene TRBV12-3 or TRBV12-4 combines with J gene TRBJ2-7; the D is unclear. The CDR3 sequence is 11 residues long. Trimming took off 4 bases at V and 0 bases at J, with 1 base between the two ends. The CDR3, as DNA: TGTGCCAGCAGTTACTCCTACGAGCAGTACTTC. Translating gives CASSYSYEQYF.

The gene calls are TRBV4-1 and TRBJ2-7, with 8 bases matching TRBD2. Germline lookup yields CDR1 MGHRA and CDR2 YSYEKL. Trimming removed 2 bases from V and 0 bases from J; junction bases left unmatched: 9. This CDR3 has 17 amino acids. This chain's CDR3 is CASSQRGLGESSYEQYF. CDR3 in DNA: TGCGCCAGCAGCCAAAGGGGACTAGGCGAGAGCTCCTACGAGCAGTACTTC.

V usage is TRBV28 and J usage is TRBJ1-2; D is ambiguous. Germline assignment: CDR1 MDHEN and CDR2 SYDVKM. CDR3 length: 10 amino acids. V was trimmed by 6 bases and J by 9 bases, leaving 8 bases between them. The CDR3 bases are TGTGCCAGCAGGGGCCTACGCTACACCTTC. Translated: CASRGLRYTF.

The CDR3 sequence: CATSRVARGEQFF. CDR3 sequence (DNA): TGTGCCACCAGCAGAGTTGCGCGAGGAGAGCAGTTCTTC. This chain connects TRBV15 to TRBJ2-1; D is ambiguous. In germline, CDR1 is LNHNV, CDR2 YYDKDF (reference sequence). The CDR3 totals 13 residues. The V gene lost 1 base and the J gene lost 10 bases, with 11 bases spanning the gap.

The sample holds one count of this clonotype. This chain links TRBV27 with TRBJ1-6, with a weak D call TRBD1 (6 bases). Germline loops: CDR1 MNHEY, CDR2 SMNVEV (reference sequence). The CDR3 covers 14 residues. Trimming removed 6 bases at V and 10 bases at J, with 16 bases between. As DNA, the CDR3 is TGTGCCAGCAGATCCCGACAGGCGGGGTCACCCCTCCACTTT. It yields the protein CASRSRQAGSPLHF.

The V gene is TRBV27, the J gene TRBJ2-2; D uncertain. This CDR3 contains 15 residues. The germline V gene encodes CDR1 MNHEY and CDR2 SMNVEV (reference sequence). Trimming pared 0 bases from V and 1 base from J, leaving 6 bases between. The CDR3 DNA reads as TGTGCCAGCAGTTTATCTTGGGGGAACACCGGGGAGCTGTTTTTT. Protein sequence: CASSLSWGNTGELFF.

The chain combines TRBV3-1 with TRBJ1-1; 9 bases are a match to TRBD1. CDR3 length: 15 amino acids. With 3 bases clipped from V and 11 bases from J, the junction kept 13 bases outside the gene matches. Germline CDR1 is LGHDT and CDR2 is YNNKEL (reference sequence). This chain's CDR3 is CASSQLPDRGLRAFF. CDR3 DNA sequence: TGTGCCAGCAGCCAGCTACCGGACAGGGGTCTTCGGGCTTTCTTT.

This sequence joins TRBV12-3 or TRBV12-4 and TRBJ2-7, with TRBD2 matching over 12 bases. The CDR3 spans 16 residues. The junction had 13 bases not matched to a gene; V was cut back by 7 bases and J by 6 bases. CDR3 DNA sequence: TGTGCCAGCACCCATTCCCTGACTAGCGGGAGTGGCGAGCAGTACTTC. As protein: CASTHSLTSGSGEQYF.

The chain combines TRBV21-1 with TRBJ2-5; no DNA check was done on the table's D call, TRBD2. TRBV21-1 is termed a pseudogene. This CDR3 has 15 residues. The CDR3 bases are TGTGCCAGCAGCGACCGGGCCTCAACGGGGGAGACCCAGTACTTC. This translates into CASSDRASTGETQYF.

V is TRBV2 and J is TRBJ2-1; the D gene is possibly TRBD1 (5 bases). Germline V CDR1 and CDR2: SNHLY, FYNNEI. This CDR3 contains 16 residues. Trimming pared 6 bases from V and 4 bases from J, leaving 19 bases between. As DNA, the CDR3 is TGTGCCAGCAGAGAGAGACAGCTTCGGTTTTACAATGAGCAGTTCTTC. Residues: CASRERQLRFYNEQFF.

This rearrangement joins TRBV2 to TRBJ2-1, with unresolved D. CDR1 is SNHLY and CDR2 is FYNNEI in the germline V gene. The CDR3 is 11 amino acids. Trimming stripped 7 bases from V and 7 bases from J, with 8 bases between. CDR3 protein: CASTQRNEQFF. As DNA, the CDR3 is TGTGCCAGCACCCAACGGAATGAGCAGTTCTTC.

The CDR3 coding sequence is TGTGCCAGCAGCCCCGGGGCTAGCGGGAGCACAGATACGCAGTATTTT. Its translation is CASSPGASGSTDTQYF. The chain is built from TRBV7-6 and TRBJ2-3; 8 nucleotides line up with TRBD2. In germline, CDR1 is SGHVS, CDR2 FNYEAQ. Trimming removed 5 bases from V and 0 bases from J; junction bases left unmatched: 7. The CDR3 runs to 16 residues.

The chain uses TRBV3-1 and TRBJ2-5; D is perhaps TRBD2 (6 bases). Trimming stripped 0 bases from V and 5 bases from J, with 13 bases between. CDR3 length: 15 amino acids. The germline V gene encodes CDR1 LGHDT and CDR2 YNNKEL (reference sequence). In nucleotides, the CDR3 is TGTGCCAGCAGCCAAGATACTAGCCGTCGGGAGACCCAGTACTTC. Protein: CASSQDTSRRETQYF.